This entry features one TCR beta chain sequence. Assay: immunoSEQ multiplex PCR; the TCRdb copy retains only in-frame clones and omits some. The sample contains hundreds of thousands of clones, about 86% of which appear only once. Germline loops: CDR1 LGHNA, CDR2 YSLEER. Trimming removed 5 bases at V and 0 bases at J, with 13 bases between. The CDR3 length is 15 residues. The sample is drawn from a study of blood T cell repertoires in COVID-19. On the study more broadly: COVID-19 samples collected from the United States, Italy and Spain covered acute and convalescent phases. PBMCs, B-cell-depleted T cells, or T cells provided the cDNA or gDNA that made up the material.

Patients in Seattle were enrolled during active infection, then followed longitudinally. This sequence was found in a woman aged 55-69 years with COVID-19, enrolled during active disease. Sequenced sample: peripheral blood. The chain links TRBV4-3 to TRBJ1-2; D not certain. The CDR3 DNA reads as TGCGCCAGCAGCTATTCGCACGGTACTAACTATGGCTACACCTTC. It translates to CASSYSHGTNYGYTF.